The 13 T cell receptor beta chains below were found in one sample sequenced in a study of T cell responses to AZD1222 COVID-19 vaccine. Clones were sequenced by immunoSEQ multiplex PCR, and TCRdb holds only the in-frame ones, with some missing. The sample includes around 190,000 clones, about 86% of them seen just once. Sequencing was performed on peripheral blood, taken on day 0 of AZD1222 vaccination. The origin of the receptors is an adult in good health.

The V call is TRBV7-9, the J call TRBJ1-4; TRBD1 matches at 10 bases. CDR1 is SEHNR and CDR2 is FQNEAQ in the germline V gene (reference sequence). J lost 8 bases, V lost 5 bases, and 8 bases had no gene match. The CDR3 length is 15 residues. CDR3 loop: CASSIWTGGEEKLFF. CDR3 nucleotides: TGTGCCAGCAGCATCTGGACAGGGGGAGAGGAAAAACTGTTTTTT.

The rearrangement joins TRBV24-1 to TRBJ2-2, with D possibly TRBD2 on 5 matching bases. CDR1 is KGHDR, CDR2 SFDVKD, per germline. CDR3 length: 13 amino acids. Trimming stripped 7 bases from V and 1 base from J, with 6 bases between. The CDR3 DNA reads as TGTGCCACCAGGGGAGTGAACACCGGGGAGCTGTTTTTT. Amino acid sequence: CATRGVNTGELFF.

The rearrangement links TRBV18 to TRBJ1-1; no definite D call. V was trimmed by 3 bases and J by 4 bases, leaving 18 bases between them. Germline V CDR1 and CDR2: KGHSH, LQKENI. The CDR3 sequence is 16 residues long. CDR3 bases: TGTGCCAGCTCACCCCACCCGGCGAGTGGGAGCACTGAAGCTTTCTTT. It specifies CASSPHPASGSTEAFF.

This rearrangement joins TRBV5-1 to TRBJ2-7, with 7 bases lining up with TRBD1. The CDR3 is 15 residues long. With V trimmed by 4 bases and J by 3 bases, 10 bases remained unmatched. CDR1 is SGHRS and CDR2 is YFSETQ in the germline V gene. CDR3 residues: CASSPRGTGDYEQYF. CDR3 DNA sequence: TGCGCCAGCAGCCCCAGGGGGACCGGGGACTACGAGCAGTACTTC.

The rearrangement joins TRBV28 to TRBJ1-5, with 8 bases identical to TRBD1. The CDR3 totals 15 residues. The germline V gene has CDR1 MDHEN and CDR2 SYDVKM. Losses at the gene ends were 3 bases for V and 7 bases for J; bases not matched to a gene: 8. The CDR3 nucleotides read TGTGCCAGCAGTTTTCCTGGACAGGGAGGGCAGCCCCAGCATTTT. Protein product: CASSFPGQGGQPQHF.

The chain combines TRBV7-2 with TRBJ1-2, with a possible D match to TRBD1 (5 bases). Germline loops: CDR1 SGHTA, CDR2 FQGNSA. Trimming removed 5 bases from V and 4 bases from J, with 17 bases in between. CDR3 size: 15 residues. The CDR3 nucleotides read TGTGCCAGCAGCATTCACGGTGGGGGAGGCTATGGCTACACCTTC. Protein sequence: CASSIHGGGGYGYTF.

The V gene is TRBV6-5, the J gene TRBJ1-1; 7 bases are shared with TRBD1. The CDR3 spans 14 residues. The junction had 4 bases not matched to a gene; V was cut back by 4 bases and J by 2 bases. The germline CDR1 and CDR2 sequences are MNHEY and SVGAGI. As DNA, the CDR3 is TGTGCCAGCAGTTTAGGGACAGCCAACACTGAAGCTTTCTTT. Translation: CASSLGTANTEAFF.

V and J are TRBV20-1 and TRBJ1-5; 8 positions agree with TRBD1. This CDR3 is 14 amino acids long. Losses at the gene ends were 3 bases for V and 5 bases for J; bases not matched to a gene: 6. Per germline, CDR1 DFQATT and CDR2 SNEGSKA (reference sequence). The CDR3 nucleotides are TGCAGTGCTAGTCGCAGGGGGCGCGATCAGCCCCAGCATTTT. It codes for CSASRRGRDQPQHF.

The DNA for the CDR3 is TGTGCCAGCAGAGGGGAGACCCAGTACTTC. Encoded protein: CASRGETQYF. The chain combines TRBV21-1 with TRBJ2-5. TRBV21-1 is a pseudogene. This CDR3 comprises 10 residues.

The rearrangement joins TRBV30 to TRBJ1-5; 7 nucleotides agree with TRBD1. CDR3 length equals 13 residues. Germline V gene sequence: CDR1 GTSNPN, CDR2 SVGIG (reference sequence). Losses at the gene ends were 3 bases for V and 7 bases for J; bases not matched to a gene: 6. This chain's CDR3 is CAWRQGLNQPQHF. Here the CDR3 DNA reads TGTGCCTGGAGACAGGGGCTGAACCAGCCCCAGCATTTT.

The V and J genes are TRBV7-8 and TRBJ2-5, with a possible D match to TRBD1 (6 bases). V lost 5 bases and J lost 4, with 17 bases in between. Germline CDR1 is SGHVS and CDR2 is FQNEAQ. The CDR3 extends over 15 amino acids. This CDR3 is CASSAGTIRGETQYF. CDR3 DNA sequence: TGTGCCAGCAGCGCCGGGACAATTAGGGGAGAGACCCAGTACTTC.

The gene calls are TRBV4-1 and TRBJ2-5, with TRBD2 matching over 7 bases. The V gene's germline CDR1 is MGHRA and CDR2 YSYEKL. The CDR3 sequence is 13 residues long. V was clipped by 6 bases and J by 3 bases; unmatched bases: 4. As DNA, the CDR3 is TGCGCCAGCAGTCTGGGGGGGGAAGAGACCCAGTACTTC. It is translated as CASSLGGEETQYF.

This chain links TRBV11-2 with TRBJ2-7, with TRBD1 matching 7 bases. Germline lookup yields CDR1 SGHAT and CDR2 FQNNGV. Unmatched junction bases numbered 7, after V lost 1 base and J lost 1 base. The CDR3 extends over 16 amino acids. CDR3: CASSLGTGALSYEQYF. The DNA of the CDR3 is TGTGCCAGCAGCTTAGGTACAGGGGCACTTTCCTACGAGCAGTACTTC.